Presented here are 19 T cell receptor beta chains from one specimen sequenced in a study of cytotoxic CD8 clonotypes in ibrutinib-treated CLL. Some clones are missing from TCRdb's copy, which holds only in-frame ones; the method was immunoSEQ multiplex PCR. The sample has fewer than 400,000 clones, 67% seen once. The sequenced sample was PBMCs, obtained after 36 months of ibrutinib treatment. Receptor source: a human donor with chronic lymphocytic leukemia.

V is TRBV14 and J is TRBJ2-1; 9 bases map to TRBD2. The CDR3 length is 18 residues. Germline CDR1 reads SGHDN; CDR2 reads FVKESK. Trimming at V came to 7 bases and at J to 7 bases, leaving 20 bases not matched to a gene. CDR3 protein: CASTPGLREGHTRNEQFF. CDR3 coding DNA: TGTGCCAGCACCCCAGGGTTGCGGGAGGGCCACACACGGAATGAGCAGTTCTTC.

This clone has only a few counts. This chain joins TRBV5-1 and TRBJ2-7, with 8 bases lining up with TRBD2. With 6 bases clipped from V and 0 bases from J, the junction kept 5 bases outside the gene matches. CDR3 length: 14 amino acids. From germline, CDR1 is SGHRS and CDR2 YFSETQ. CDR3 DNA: TGCGCCAGCAAAGGGCGGGGGGCCTCCTACGAGCAGTACTTC. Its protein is CASKGRGASYEQYF. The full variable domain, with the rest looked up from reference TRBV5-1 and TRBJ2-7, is KAGVTQTPRYLIKTRGQQVTLSCSPISGHRSVSWYQQTPGQGLQFLFEYFSETQRNKGNFPGRFSGRQFSNSRSEMNVSTLELGDSALYLCASKGRGASYEQYFGPGTRLTVT.

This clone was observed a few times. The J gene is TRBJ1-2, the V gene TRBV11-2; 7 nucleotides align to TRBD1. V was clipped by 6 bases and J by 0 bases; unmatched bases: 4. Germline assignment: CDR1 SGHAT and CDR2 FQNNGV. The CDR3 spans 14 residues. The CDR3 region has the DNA TGTGCCAGCAGACCGGGACAGCCTAACTATGGCTACACCTTC. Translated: CASRPGQPNYGYTF.

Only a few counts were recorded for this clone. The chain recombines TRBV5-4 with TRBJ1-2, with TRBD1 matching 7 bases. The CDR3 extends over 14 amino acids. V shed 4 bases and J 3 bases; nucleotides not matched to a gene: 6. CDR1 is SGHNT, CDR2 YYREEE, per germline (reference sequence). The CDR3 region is CASSVDGTDYGYTF. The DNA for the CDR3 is TGTGCCAGCAGCGTAGACGGGACAGACTATGGCTACACCTTC.

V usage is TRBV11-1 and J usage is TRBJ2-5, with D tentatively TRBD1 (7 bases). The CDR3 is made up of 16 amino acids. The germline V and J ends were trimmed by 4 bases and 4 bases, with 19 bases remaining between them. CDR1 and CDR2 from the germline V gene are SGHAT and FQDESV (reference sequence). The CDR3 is CASSSEGAGVAETQYF. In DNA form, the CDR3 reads TGTGCCAGCAGCTCGGAGGGGGCCGGGGTAGCAGAGACCCAGTACTTC. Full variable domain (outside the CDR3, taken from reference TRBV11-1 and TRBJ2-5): EAEVAQSPRYKITEKSQAVAFWCDPISGHATLYWYRQILGQGPELLVQFQDESVVDDSQLPKDRFSAERLKGVDSTLKIQPAELGDSAMYLCASSSEGAGVAETQYFGPGTRLLVL.

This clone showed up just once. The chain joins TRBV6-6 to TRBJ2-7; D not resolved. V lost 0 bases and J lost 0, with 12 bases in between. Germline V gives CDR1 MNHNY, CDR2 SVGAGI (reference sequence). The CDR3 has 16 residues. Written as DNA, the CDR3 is TGTGCCAGCAGTTACTCTGGCGGCAGGAGCTCCTACGAGCAGTACTTC. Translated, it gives CASSYSGGRSSYEQYF.

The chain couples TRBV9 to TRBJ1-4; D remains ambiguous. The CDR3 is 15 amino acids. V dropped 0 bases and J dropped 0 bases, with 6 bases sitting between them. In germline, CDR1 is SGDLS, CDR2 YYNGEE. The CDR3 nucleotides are TGTGCCAGCAGCGTAGAAGGAGCAACTAATGAAAAACTGTTTTTT. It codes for CASSVEGATNEKLFF.

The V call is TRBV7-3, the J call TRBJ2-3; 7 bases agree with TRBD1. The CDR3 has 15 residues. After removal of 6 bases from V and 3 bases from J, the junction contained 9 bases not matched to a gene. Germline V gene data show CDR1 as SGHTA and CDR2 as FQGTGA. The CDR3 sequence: CASSPQGSKTDTQYF. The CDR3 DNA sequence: TGTGCCAGCAGTCCACAGGGGTCTAAGACAGATACGCAGTATTTT.

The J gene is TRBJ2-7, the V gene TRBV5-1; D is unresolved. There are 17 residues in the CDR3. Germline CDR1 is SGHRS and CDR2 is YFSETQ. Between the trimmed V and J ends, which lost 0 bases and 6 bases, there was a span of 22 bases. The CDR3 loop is CASSLVPRKFNAPEQYF. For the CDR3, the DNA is TGCGCCAGCAGCTTGGTTCCGCGAAAGTTCAACGCTCCCGAGCAGTACTTC.

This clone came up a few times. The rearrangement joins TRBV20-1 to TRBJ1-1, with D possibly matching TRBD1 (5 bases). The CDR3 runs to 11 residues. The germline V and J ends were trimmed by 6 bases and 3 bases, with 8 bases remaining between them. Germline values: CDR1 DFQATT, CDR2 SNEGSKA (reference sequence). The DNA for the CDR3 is TGCAGTGCAACGACAGACACTGAAGCTTTCTTT. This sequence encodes CSATTDTEAFF.

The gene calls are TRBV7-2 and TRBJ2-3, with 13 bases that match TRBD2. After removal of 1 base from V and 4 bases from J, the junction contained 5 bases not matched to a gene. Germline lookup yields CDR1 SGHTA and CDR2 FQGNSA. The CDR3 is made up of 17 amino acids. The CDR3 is CASSLGLAGGRADTQYF. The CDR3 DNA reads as TGTGCCAGCAGCTTAGGACTAGCGGGGGGCCGGGCAGATACGCAGTATTTT. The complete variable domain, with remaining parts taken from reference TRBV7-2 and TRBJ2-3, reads GAGVSQSPSNKVTEKGKDVELRCDPISGHTALYWYRQSLGQGLEFLIYFQGNSAPDKSGLPSDRFSAERTGGSVSTLTIQRTQQEDSAVYLCASSLGLAGGRADTQYFGPGTRLTVL.

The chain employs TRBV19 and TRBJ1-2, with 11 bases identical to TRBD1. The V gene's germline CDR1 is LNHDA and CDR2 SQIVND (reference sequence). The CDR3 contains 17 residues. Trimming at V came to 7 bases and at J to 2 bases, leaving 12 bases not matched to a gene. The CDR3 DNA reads TGTGCCAGTACCCCCGGACAGGGGGCAAGTTCCAACTATGGCTACACCTTC. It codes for CASTPGQGASSNYGYTF.

As DNA, the CDR3 is TGCGCCAGCAGCCCCCATATCCGGGGGGCAGTGTCCCAGTACTTC. Amino acid sequence: CASSPHIRGAVSQYF. The chain joins TRBV5-1 to TRBJ2-5, with D possibly TRBD2 on 7 matching bases. The CDR3 loop spans 15 amino acids. Looked up from germline, CDR1 is SGHRS and CDR2 is YFSETQ. Between the trimmed V and J ends, which lost 4 bases and 9 bases, there was a span of 22 bases. Filled out from reference TRBV5-1 and TRBJ2-5, the complete variable domain reads KAGVTQTPRYLIKTRGQQVTLSCSPISGHRSVSWYQQTPGQGLQFLFEYFSETQRNKGNFPGRFSGRQFSNSRSEMNVSTLELGDSALYLCASSPHIRGAVSQYFGPGTRLLVL.

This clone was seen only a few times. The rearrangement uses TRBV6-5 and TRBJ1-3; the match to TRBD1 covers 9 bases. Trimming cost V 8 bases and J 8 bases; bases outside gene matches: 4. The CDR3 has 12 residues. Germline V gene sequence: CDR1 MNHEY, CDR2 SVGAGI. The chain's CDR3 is CASGGQGHTIYF. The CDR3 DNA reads TGTGCCAGCGGGGGACAGGGACACACCATATATTTT.

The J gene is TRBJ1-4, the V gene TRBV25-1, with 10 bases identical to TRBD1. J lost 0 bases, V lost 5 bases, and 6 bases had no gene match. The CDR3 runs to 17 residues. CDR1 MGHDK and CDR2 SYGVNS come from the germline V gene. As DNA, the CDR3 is TGTGCCAGCAGTCCCGGGACAGGGGTTACAACTAATGAAAAACTGTTTTTT. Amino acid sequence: CASSPGTGVTTNEKLFF.

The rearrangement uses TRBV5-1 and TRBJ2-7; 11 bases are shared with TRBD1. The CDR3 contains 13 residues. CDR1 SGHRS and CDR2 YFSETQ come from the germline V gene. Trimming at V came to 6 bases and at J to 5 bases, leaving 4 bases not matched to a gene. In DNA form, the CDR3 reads TGCGCCAGCACCCGGACAGGGGGCCACGAGCAGTACTTC. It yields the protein CASTRTGGHEQYF.

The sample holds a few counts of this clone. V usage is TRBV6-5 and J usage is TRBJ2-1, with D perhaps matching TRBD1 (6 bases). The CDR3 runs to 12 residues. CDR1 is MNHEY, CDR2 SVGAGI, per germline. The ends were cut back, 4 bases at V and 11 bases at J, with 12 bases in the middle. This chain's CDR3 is CASSLDSMQQFF. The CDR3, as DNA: TGTGCCAGCAGTTTGGACAGCATGCAGCAGTTCTTC.

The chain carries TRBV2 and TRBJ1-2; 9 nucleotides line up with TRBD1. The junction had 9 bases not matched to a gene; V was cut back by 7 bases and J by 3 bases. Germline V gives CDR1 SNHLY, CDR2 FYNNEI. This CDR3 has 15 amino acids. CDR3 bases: TGTGCCAGCAAGGGAAGTAGGACAGGGGACTATGGCTACACCTTC. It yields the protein CASKGSRTGDYGYTF.

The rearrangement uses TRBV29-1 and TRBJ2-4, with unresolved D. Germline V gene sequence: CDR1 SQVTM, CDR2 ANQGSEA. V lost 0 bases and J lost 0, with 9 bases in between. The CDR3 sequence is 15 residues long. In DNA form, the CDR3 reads TGCAGCGTTGAAGACAAGGGTGTAGCCAAAAACATTCAGTACTTC. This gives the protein CSVEDKGVAKNIQYF.